Listed here are 18 T cell receptor beta chains from one sample, sequenced in a study of Ad26.COV2.S vaccination and SARS-CoV-2 variants. The protocol was immunoSEQ multiplex PCR, while the TCRdb copy is restricted to in-frame clones and leaves out a portion. The sample holds 440,000 or so clones, 92% seen once. Regarding treatment: roughly 19 received Ad26.COV2.S at low or high dose, single or two shots; 5 received placebo; per-sample allocation not given. It was on day 63 after the first vaccine or placebo injection that samples were taken. The sample here was peripheral blood, taken in a trial of Ad26.COV2.S vaccine versus placebo. Every receptor here comes from a person aged 18-60 years who received the Ad26.COV2.S COVID-19 vaccine or a placebo.

The gene calls are TRBV14 and TRBJ1-2; the D is unclear. Trimming stripped 0 bases from V and 5 bases from J, with 19 bases between. Germline V gene data show CDR1 as SGHDN and CDR2 as FVKESK. The CDR3 consists of 17 residues. The CDR3 DNA reads as TGTGCCAGCAGCCAAGATAATCGGCGCAGAGTTCGTTATGGCTACACCTTC. Its protein is CASSQDNRRRVRYGYTF. Based on the CDR3 plus reference TRBV14 and TRBJ1-2, the full variable domain is EAGVTQFPSHSVIEKGQTVTLRCDPISGHDNLYWYRRVMGKEIKFLLHFVKESKQDESGMPNNRFLAERTGGTYSTLKVQPAELEDSGVYFCASSQDNRRRVRYGYTFGSGTRLTVV.

The chain combines TRBV18 with TRBJ2-3; 12 bases fit TRBD2. The CDR3 consists of 17 residues. The trim removed 1 base at V and 2 bases at J, leaving 4 bases unmatched. CDR1 is KGHSH and CDR2 is LQKENI in the germline V gene. The CDR3: CASSPRLAGGTTDTQYF. The CDR3 nucleotides read TGTGCCAGCTCACCACGTCTAGCGGGGGGGACCACAGATACGCAGTATTTT.

The gene calls are TRBV21-1 and TRBJ1-4. TRBV21-1 is assigned pseudogene status. This CDR3 has 14 amino acids. Written as DNA, the CDR3 is TGTGCCAGCAGTATGGGACTGAGGAATGAAAAACTGTTTTTT. Encoded protein: CASSMGLRNEKLFF.

The chain has TRBV3-1 (or the pseudogene TRBV3-2) and TRBJ2-3; 11 nucleotides line up with TRBD2. Germline V gene sequence: CDR1 LGHDT, CDR2 YNNKEL (reference sequence). The CDR3 totals 18 residues. The V gene end was trimmed by 4 bases and the J gene end by 5 bases; junction bases not matched to a gene: 14. The CDR3 bases are TGTGCCAGCAGCCCACGGAACATAGCGGGGGGGCGTGGAGATACGCAGTATTTT. Protein product: CASSPRNIAGGRGDTQYF.

This chain uses TRBV6-5 with TRBJ1-2; D not certain. Trimming cost V 5 bases and J 8 bases, with 9 bases left between them. This CDR3 is built from 11 residues. Germline V CDR1 and CDR2: MNHEY, SVGAGI. CDR3 nucleotide sequence: TGTGCCAGCAGTCGCATGGAGGGCTACACCTTC. Amino acids: CASSRMEGYTF.

This clone came up once. The chain joins TRBV4-1 to TRBJ1-5, with TRBD1 as a possible D gene (6 bases). This CDR3 has 20 amino acids. Germline V CDR1 and CDR2: MGHRA, YSYEKL. V was cut by 0 bases and J by 5 bases, with 26 bases left in between. CDR3 sequence (DNA): TGCGCCAGCAGCCAAGATTCTCCTTGGACCCACAGGGAAGGTTATCAGCCCCAGCATTTT. Protein product: CASSQDSPWTHREGYQPQHF.

This chain joins TRBV6-6 and TRBJ1-5, with 9 bases matching TRBD1. This CDR3 is built from 15 residues. V lost 5 bases to trimming and J lost 0 bases; unmatched junction nucleotides: 2. Germline V gene data show CDR1 as MNHNY and CDR2 as SVGAGI (reference sequence). CDR3 protein: CASSGGQGSNQPQHF. The CDR3 DNA follows: TGTGCCAGCAGTGGGGGACAGGGTAGCAATCAGCCCCAGCATTTT.

This sequence joins TRBV9 and TRBJ2-3; 9 bases align to TRBD2. This CDR3 is 16 amino acids long. Per germline, CDR1 SGDLS and CDR2 YYNGEE. V lost 2 bases to trimming and J lost 2 bases; unmatched junction nucleotides: 6. CDR3 protein: CASSVQLAGATDTQYF. CDR3 nucleotide sequence: TGTGCCAGCAGCGTCCAGTTAGCGGGGGCCACAGATACGCAGTATTTT. Looking up the rest from reference TRBV9 and TRBJ2-3 gives the full variable domain: DSGVTQTPKHLITATGQRVTLRCSPRSGDLSVYWYQQSLDQGLQFLIQYYNGEERAKGNILERFSAQQFPDLHSELNLSSLELGDSALYFCASSVQLAGATDTQYFGPGTRLTVL.

V gene TRBV6-1 combines with J gene TRBJ1-6; 9 positions agree with TRBD1. Unmatched junction bases numbered 19, after V lost 3 bases and J lost 10 bases. The germline V gene has CDR1 MNHNS and CDR2 SASEGT. The CDR3 runs 19 residues. In DNA form, the CDR3 reads TGTGCCAGCAGTGATGACCAATACAGGGGGCATATGGGTAGGTCACCCCTCCACTTT. This sequence encodes CASSDDQYRGHMGRSPLHF.

This clone appeared once. This chain uses TRBV27 with TRBJ2-7; D may be TRBD1 (6 bases). V was trimmed by 5 bases and J by 0 bases, leaving 8 bases between them. Germline lookup yields CDR1 MNHEY and CDR2 SMNVEV (reference sequence). The CDR3 loop spans 13 amino acids. The CDR3 coding sequence is TGTGCCAGCAGTCACAGGGTCTCCTACGAGCAGTACTTC. Its translation is CASSHRVSYEQYF.

The V call is TRBV6-5, the J call TRBJ2-3; 7 nucleotides agree with TRBD1. Trimming cost V 2 bases and J 3 bases; bases outside gene matches: 5. The V gene's germline CDR1 is MNHEY and CDR2 SVGAGI. CDR3 length: 15 amino acids. The CDR3 DNA follows: TGTGCCAGCAGTTACCAGACAGGGATTACAGATACGCAGTATTTT. Translation gives CASSYQTGITDTQYF.

The V gene is TRBV18, the J gene TRBJ2-1, with no clear D. The CDR3 consists of 13 residues. Germline assignment: CDR1 KGHSH and CDR2 LQKENI. V was cut by 0 bases and J by 10 bases, with 10 bases left in between. In DNA, the CDR3 is TGTGCCAGCTCACCACCGGGAAGCTTCGAGCAGTTCTTC. This encodes CASSPPGSFEQFF.

The chain is built from TRBV28 and TRBJ2-7; D unclear. Germline CDR1 MDHEN, CDR2 SYDVKM. The germline V and J ends were trimmed by 4 bases and 4 bases, with 11 bases remaining between them. The CDR3 has 13 amino acids. CDR3 protein: CASSSPPVYEQYF. CDR3 sequence (DNA): TGTGCCAGCAGTTCCCCACCAGTGTACGAGCAGTACTTC. The whole variable domain, filled in from reference TRBV28 and TRBJ2-7, reads DVKVTQSSRYLVKRTGEKVFLECVQDMDHENMFWYRQDPGLGLRLIYFSYDVKMKEKGDIPEGYSVSREKKERFSLILESASTNQTSMYLCASSSPPVYEQYFGPGTRLTVT.

This clone was seen only once. The V gene is TRBV9, the J gene TRBJ2-2; 7 bases align to TRBD1. CDR1 is SGDLS, CDR2 YYNGEE, per germline. V shed 3 bases and J 0 bases; nucleotides not matched to a gene: 2. The CDR3 totals 15 residues. Here the CDR3 DNA reads TGTGCCAGCAGCGAGACAGGGACGAACACCGGGGAGCTGTTTTTT. It encodes CASSETGTNTGELFF.

The chain recombines TRBV5-1 with TRBJ2-7; TRBD2 matches 8 bases. The CDR3 totals 15 residues. CDR1 is SGHRS, CDR2 YFSETQ, per germline. The V and J ends lost 0 bases and 7 bases, in that order; junction bases with no gene match: 9. CDR3 nucleotides: TGCGCCAGCAGCTTGGTTCGGGGGGGACAAGTAGAGCAGTACTTC. Residues: CASSLVRGGQVEQYF.

The CDR3: CASSQELNTEAFF. DNA for the CDR3: TGTGCCAGCAGCCAAGAGTTGAACACTGAAGCTTTCTTT. This chain uses TRBV14 with TRBJ1-1, with D uncertain. This CDR3 spans 13 amino acids. The germline V gene has CDR1 SGHDN and CDR2 FVKESK. V lost 0 bases, J lost 0 bases, and 2 bases lay in between.

The V call is TRBV12-3 or TRBV12-4, the J call TRBJ1-2; 8 bases agree with TRBD1. The CDR3 totals 13 residues. V lost 2 bases to trimming and J lost 5 bases; unmatched junction nucleotides: 1. The DNA for the CDR3 is TGTGCCAGCAGTTTATACAGGGGGTATGGCTACACCTTC. Protein: CASSLYRGYGYTF.

The V call is TRBV25-1, the J call TRBJ2-6; D perhaps matches TRBD1 (5 bases). This CDR3 comprises 16 residues. V gave up 6 bases and J gave up 0 bases, with 12 bases separating them. CDR1 is MGHDK and CDR2 is SYGVNS in the germline V gene. The DNA for the CDR3 is TGTGCCAGCAGCCCGACAGCCCGCTCTGGGGCCAACGTCCTGACTTTC. Protein: CASSPTARSGANVLTF.